The count of the clone carrying this T cell receptor beta chain is one. Its target is not known. The sample contains more than one DNA sequence encoding this CDR3. There are 13 residues in the CDR3. The V gene end was trimmed by 1 base and the J gene end by 3 bases; junction bases not matched to a gene: 0. Germline V gene sequence: CDR1 KGHSH, CDR2 LQKENI. The data were produced by immunoSEQ multiplex PCR, yet TCRdb's version contains in-frame clones alone and is incomplete. The sample shows 200,000 or so clones, around 87% of them seen only once. These data originate in a study of T cell responses to AZD1222 COVID-19 vaccine. Findings and limits, study-wide: Donors skewed white British and female; clonal diversity was possibly underestimated. The study found Spike-specific TCR breadth and depth rose after two AZD1222 doses. Unmutated variant regions reportedly attract nearly half of all spike-specific TCRs. Baseline testing showed seropositivity in only 6 or 7 AZD1222 recipients.

This chain links TRBV18 with TRBJ2-7, with 7 bases identical to TRBD1. Source: peripheral blood, taken on day 0 of MenACWY control vaccination. The receptor comes from an adult in good health. The DNA of the CDR3 is TGTGCCAGCTCACCACGGGACAGCTACGAGCAGTACTTC. This gives the protein CASSPRDSYEQYF.